The source of this T cell receptor beta chain is a study of cytomegalovirus exposure and HLA in healthy donors. The study's findings and limits: It was in a later analysis that TCR association rates were seen to vary by HLA locus, highest for DRB1 and lowest for HLA-C.

With 60 Vbeta and 13 Jbeta primers, the PCR was carried out. Some clones are missing from TCRdb's copy, which holds only in-frame ones; the method was immunoSEQ multiplex PCR. Among about 120,000 clones listed, approximately 76% were seen once. Germline values: CDR1 MNHNY, CDR2 SVGAGI (reference sequence). This CDR3 is 13 amino acids long. Trimming pared 5 bases from V and 1 base from J, leaving 9 bases between. About this clone itself: The antigen remains undetermined.

The V call is TRBV6-6, the J call TRBJ2-7; D is possibly TRBD2 (5 bases). The clonotype was recovered from a man between 60 and 75 years old in good health and CMV-seropositive. The sample was PBMCs. CDR3 sequence reads: CASSIGESYEQYF. DNA for the CDR3: TGTGCCAGCAGTATCGGGGAATCCTACGAGCAGTACTTC.